This entry lists 17 T cell receptor beta chains sequenced from one sample in a study of quantifying T cell responses using KT2 cells. Study information: RNA was reverse transcribed with TCR alpha and beta constant-region primers.

Each cDNA got a UMI-containing oligo ligated at its 3' end. First-round PCR used about 4 cycles and beta primers RC1.1 and RC1.2 covering TRBC1 and TRBC2. In TCRdb, the UMI-ligation and nested PCR reads were re-called with MiXCR into one record per CDR3 protein. This sample has approximately 41,000 distinct CDR3 sequences, with about 18% found just once. The material sequenced was PBMCs spiked with cells of the T cell clone KT2. The receptors stem from a human donor.

At least ten counts were recorded for this clonotype. The CDR3 sequence: CASSSGSGRTNEQFF. The DNA of the CDR3 is TGTGCCAGCAGTTCCGGTAGCGGTCGTACGAATGAGCAGTTCTTC. The rearrangement joins TRBV6-2 or TRBV6-3 to TRBJ2-1, with a weak D call TRBD2 (6 bases). The V end was cut by 4 bases, the J end by 7 bases, with 17 bases between. This CDR3 is 15 amino acids long. CDR1 and CDR2 from the germline V gene are MNHEY and SVGEGT.

The chain recombines TRBV19 with TRBJ1-2; D gene uncertain. V dropped 7 bases and J dropped 6 bases, with 12 bases sitting between them. Germline lookup yields CDR1 LNHDA and CDR2 SQIVND (reference sequence). The CDR3 spans 12 residues. The CDR3 DNA reads TGTGCCAGTATGGGCGCCAGGAATGGCTACACCTTC. It is translated as CASMGARNGYTF.

J is TRBJ2-5 and V is TRBV10-1; 7 bases fit TRBD1. CDR3 length: 14 amino acids. From germline, CDR1 is WNHNN and CDR2 SYGVQD (reference sequence). The trim removed 6 bases at V and 5 bases at J, leaving 9 bases unmatched. The CDR3 DNA sequence: TGCGCCAGCAGCGCCGGGACAGCCCGGGAGACCCAGTACTTC. It yields the protein CASSAGTARETQYF.

This clonotype was counted many times. The gene calls are TRBV6-1 and TRBJ2-7; no clear D gene. The CDR3 consists of 16 residues. Trimming took 10 bases from V and 4 from J, leaving 26 bases between them. Germline CDR1 is MNHNS and CDR2 is SASEGT. The CDR3 reads CATAENLRRIVYEQYF. The CDR3 DNA reads TGTGCCACCGCGGAAAACCTACGACGGATCGTTTACGAGCAGTACTTC.

This chain connects TRBV6-6 to TRBJ1-1; D is undetermined. Germline V gene sequence: CDR1 MNHNY, CDR2 SVGAGI (reference sequence). V lost 3 bases and J 1 base, leaving 6 bases between the germline ends. The CDR3 runs 13 residues. The CDR3 spells CASSYTWNTEAFF. The DNA of the CDR3 is TGTGCCAGCAGTTATACCTGGAACACTGAAGCTTTCTTT.

The gene calls are TRBV7-2 and TRBJ2-5, with D perhaps matching TRBD1 (7 bases). The germline gives CDR1 SGHTA, CDR2 FQGNSA. The CDR3 sequence is 14 residues long. V lost 2 bases and J lost 5, with 12 bases in between. The CDR3 is CASSLIAGGETQYF. CDR3 in DNA: TGTGCCAGCAGCTTAATTGCAGGGGGGGAGACCCAGTACTTC.

The chain combines TRBV29-1 with TRBJ1-1; 7 nucleotides line up with TRBD1. There are 12 residues in the CDR3. The trim removed 7 bases at V and 5 bases at J, leaving 7 bases unmatched. Germline V gives CDR1 SQVTM, CDR2 ANQGSEA. CDR3: CSETGSRTEAFF. DNA of the CDR3: TGCAGCGAGACAGGGTCAAGGACTGAAGCTTTCTTT.

This clonotype was recorded a few times. The V and J genes are TRBV11-3 and TRBJ2-3; D gene ambiguous. This CDR3 spans 12 amino acids. Between the trimmed V and J ends, which lost 7 bases and 3 bases, there was a span of 8 bases. CDR1 SGHNT and CDR2 YENEEA come from the germline V gene. The CDR3 loop is CASKMRTDTQYF. CDR3 coding DNA: TGTGCCAGCAAAATGAGAACAGATACGCAGTATTTT.

This clonotype appeared a few times. This chain joins TRBV7-9 and TRBJ2-3, with a tentative D call TRBD1 (6 bases). Trimming cost V 5 bases and J 6 bases, with 12 bases left between them. The CDR3 loop spans 13 amino acids. CDR1 SEHNR and CDR2 FQNEAQ come from the germline V gene (reference sequence). CDR3 amino acids: CASSPGALDTQYF. The CDR3 coding sequence is TGTGCCAGCAGCCCAGGGGCCCTGGATACGCAGTATTTT.

The rearrangement links TRBV6-2 or TRBV6-3 to TRBJ1-1, with no clear D. Germline values: CDR1 MNHEY, CDR2 SVGEGT. The CDR3 length is 12 residues. Trimming took 6 bases from V and 5 from J, leaving 10 bases between them. CDR3 nucleotide sequence: TGTGCCAGCAGCCGAGACTCGACTGAAGCTTTCTTT. Amino acids: CASSRDSTEAFF.

This clonotype came up a few times. The J gene is TRBJ2-5, the V gene TRBV12-3 or TRBV12-4; D could derive from TRBD1 or TRBD2 (6 bases each). Trimming took 3 bases from V and 7 from J, leaving 12 bases between them. This CDR3 region has 13 residues. The CDR3 protein is CASSFQEGVTQYF. The CDR3 nucleotides read TGTGCCAGCAGTTTCCAGGAGGGGGTGACCCAGTACTTC.

The chain links TRBV5-6 to TRBJ1-1; 7 bases are shared with TRBD1. After removal of 1 base from V and 10 bases from J, the junction contained 7 bases not matched to a gene. The CDR3 is 13 amino acids. Germline values: CDR1 SGHDT, CDR2 YYEEEE. CDR3 amino acids: CASSLQGDLIAFF. The CDR3 nucleotides read TGTGCCAGCAGCTTGCAGGGGGATCTGATAGCTTTCTTT.

In this sample, this clonotype turned up a few times. For the CDR3, the DNA is TGTGCCAGCAGCGGGATGGAGCGCTCTAACTATGGCTACACCTTC. It encodes CASSGMERSNYGYTF. The J gene is TRBJ1-2, the V gene TRBV2, with no clear D. CDR3 length: 15 residues. Germline V gene lookup returns CDR1 SNHLY and CDR2 FYNNEI. Trimming shortened V by 6 bases and J by 0 bases, and 14 bases separated the two germline ends.

In its sample, this clonotype was seen a few times. The chain recombines TRBV5-6 with TRBJ2-2; the match to TRBD2 covers 12 bases. The ends lost 4 bases at V and 5 bases at J; junction bases unmatched: 6. The CDR3 is 16 residues long. In germline, CDR1 is SGHDT, CDR2 YYEEEE. CDR3 sequence (DNA): TGTGCCAGCAGCCGCCTAGCGGGGGGGCATACCGGGGAGCTGTTTTTT. It is translated as CASSRLAGGHTGELFF.

This clonotype was counted between two and nine times. The rearrangement joins TRBV4-3 to TRBJ1-2; D gene unclear. This CDR3 contains 14 residues. Germline assignment: CDR1 LGHNA and CDR2 YSLEER. V gave up 5 bases and J gave up 8 bases, with 18 bases separating them. CDR3 protein: CASSGEVNLPGYTF. DNA for the CDR3: TGCGCCAGCAGCGGAGAGGTCAACTTGCCGGGCTACACCTTC.

The J gene is TRBJ2-1, the V gene TRBV12-3 or TRBV12-4, with unresolved D. Trimming pared 8 bases from V and 4 bases from J, leaving 12 bases between. This CDR3 comprises 13 residues. Here the CDR3 DNA reads TGTGCCAGCCGCCGAAATCCATACAATGAGCAGTTCTTC. Translation: CASRRNPYNEQFF.

The chain carries TRBV6-1 and TRBJ1-6; the D gene is possibly TRBD1 (5 bases). V was shortened by 4 bases and J by 10 bases, with 20 bases between the two germline ends. Germline-derived CDR1 and CDR2 are MNHNS and SASEGT. This CDR3 comprises 16 residues. In DNA, the CDR3 is TGTGCCAGCAGTGGGGGGGGACCATTATCGGCGTCACCCCTCCACTTT. It encodes CASSGGGPLSASPLHF.